Detailed here is one TCR beta chain. Its antigen is not identified. From germline, CDR1 is MNHEY and CDR2 SMNVEV (reference sequence). This CDR3 comprises 14 residues. Trimming left V 5 bases short and J 0 bases short, with 9 bases between. This entry is derived from a study of immune cell composition in non-small cell lung cancer. Study results and limitations: Overall clonality, unlike maximal tumour-associated clone frequency, did not predict TIL reactivity. Tumour-associated clones >0.5% occurred in approximately 32% of adenocarcinomas, approximately 79% of squamous. Tumour TCR-beta clonality showed no significant link to smoking pack-years. Squamous lung tumours showed higher top 10 clone scores and clonality than adenocarcinomas.

Libraries were prepared by immunoSEQ multiplex PCR; TCRdb keeps only in-frame clonotypes and omits some of them. The table records over a thousand clones, roughly 78% of them present only once. Input material: lung tumor tissue. The chain is built from TRBV27 and TRBJ2-3; D unclear. The sequence came from a human donor with non-small cell lung cancer. DNA for the CDR3: TGTGCCAGCAGTCGCAGATCCAGCACAGATACGCAGTATTTT. This gives the protein CASSRRSSTDTQYF.